The present T cell receptor (beta chain) was sequenced within a study of T-cell reconstitution after alpha-beta-depleted transplantation in children. Unmatched junction bases numbered 10, after V lost 5 bases and J lost 2 bases. Looked up from germline, CDR1 is SGHVS and CDR2 is FQNEAQ. The CDR3 has 16 residues. Unique molecular identifiers were incorporated during preparation of the TCRbeta library. TCRdb re-analysed the PCR reads in MiXCR, keeping a single row per CDR3 protein. The repertoire holds 330,000 or so distinct CDR3 sequences, with 10% as singletons. The chain recombines TRBV7-8 with TRBJ2-5; 8 bases fit TRBD2. The sequencing used PBMCs from the stem cell graft donor, collected from the stem cell graft. The receptor was isolated from a human donor who donated a stem cell graft to a child with acute lymphoblastic leukemia. CDR3: CASSPRRVAGQETQYF. In nucleotides, the CDR3 is TGTGCCAGCAGCCCCCGAAGGGTAGCGGGACAAGAGACCCAGTACTTC.